This TCR beta chain emerged from a study of a mutant IDH1 vaccine in newly diagnosed glioma. Findings of the study overall: Overall, approximately 93% of patients had vaccine-induced immune responses. It seemed that pseudoprogression was not linked to changes in the top peripheral T cell clonotypes.

Assay: immunoSEQ multiplex PCR; the TCRdb copy retains only in-frame clones and omits some. Among about 21,000 clones listed, 70% to 85% were seen once. Germline loops: CDR1 SGHDT, CDR2 YYEEEE. The CDR3 runs 13 residues. The V end lost 4 bases, the J end lost 1 base, and 9 bases lay between the germline ends. Notes on this clone: Its antigen remains unknown.

The sample's time point: baseline, week 1 (first vaccination visit). This sample's treatment: pre-vaccination baseline after standard-of-care therapy. The starting material was PBMCs, obtained from a glioma patient treated with radiotherapy, temozolomide or both. This TCR came from a middle-aged man with glioma. The chain uses TRBV5-6 and TRBJ2-7; no firm D call. The CDR3, as DNA: TGTGCCAGCAGCACTCATTTATCCTACGAGCAGTACTTC. Its protein is CASSTHLSYEQYF.